The clone carrying this T cell receptor beta chain appeared a single time. Sequencing used immunoSEQ multiplex PCR; TCRdb keeps in-frame clones, though not all of them. The table shows about 180,000 clones, with 75% to 95% occurring only once. CDR1 is MRHNA, CDR2 SNTAGT, per germline. Losses at the gene ends were 6 bases for V and 1 base for J; bases not matched to a gene: 0. This CDR3 has 13 residues. These data are taken from a study of T cell responses to AZD1222 COVID-19 vaccine. J is TRBJ1-1 and V is TRBV6-4; 9 bases align to TRBD1. The specimen comprised peripheral blood, sampled on day 0 of AZD1222 vaccination. This TCR was recovered from an adult in good health. CDR3 region: CASRDRGNTEAFF. The CDR3 DNA sequence: TGTGCCAGCAGGGACAGGGGGAACACTGAAGCTTTCTTT.